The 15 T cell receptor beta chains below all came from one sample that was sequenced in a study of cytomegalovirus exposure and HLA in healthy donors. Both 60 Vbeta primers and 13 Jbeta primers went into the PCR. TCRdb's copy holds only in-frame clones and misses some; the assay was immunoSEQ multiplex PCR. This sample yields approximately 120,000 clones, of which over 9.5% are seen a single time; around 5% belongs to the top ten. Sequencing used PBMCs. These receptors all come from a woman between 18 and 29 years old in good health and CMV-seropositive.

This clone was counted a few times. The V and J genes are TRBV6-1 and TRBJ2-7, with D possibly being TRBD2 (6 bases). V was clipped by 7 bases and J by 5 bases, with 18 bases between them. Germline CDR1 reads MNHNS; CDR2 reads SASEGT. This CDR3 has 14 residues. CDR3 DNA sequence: TGTGCCAGCATATCCGGGAGCGGTATCGACGAGCAGTACTTC. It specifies CASISGSGIDEQYF.

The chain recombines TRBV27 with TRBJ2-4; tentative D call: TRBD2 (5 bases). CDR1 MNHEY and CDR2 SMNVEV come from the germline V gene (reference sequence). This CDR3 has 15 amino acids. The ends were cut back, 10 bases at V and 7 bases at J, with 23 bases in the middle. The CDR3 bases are TGTGCCACTGCCCTTCTGGGCGGGCCTGGGAACATTCAGTACTTC. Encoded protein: CATALLGGPGNIQYF.

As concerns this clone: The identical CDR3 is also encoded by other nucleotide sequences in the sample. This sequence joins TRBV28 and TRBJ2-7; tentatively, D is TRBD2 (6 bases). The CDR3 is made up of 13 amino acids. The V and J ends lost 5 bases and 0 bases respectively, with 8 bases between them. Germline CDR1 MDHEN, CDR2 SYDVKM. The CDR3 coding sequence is TGTGCCAGCAGTCCCGGGAGCTCCTACGAGCAGTACTTC. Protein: CASSPGSSYEQYF.

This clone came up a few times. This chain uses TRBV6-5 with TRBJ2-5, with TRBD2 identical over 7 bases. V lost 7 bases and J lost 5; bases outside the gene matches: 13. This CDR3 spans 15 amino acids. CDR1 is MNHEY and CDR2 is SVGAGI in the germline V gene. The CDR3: CASTRAGRVEETQYF. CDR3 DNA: TGTGCCAGCACCCGGGCGGGGAGGGTGGAGGAGACCCAGTACTTC.

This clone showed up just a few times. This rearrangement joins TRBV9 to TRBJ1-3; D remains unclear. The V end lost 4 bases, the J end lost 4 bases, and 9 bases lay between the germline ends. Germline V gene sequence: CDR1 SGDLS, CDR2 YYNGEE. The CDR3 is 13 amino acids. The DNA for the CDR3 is TGTGCCAGCAGCACAATTTCCGGAAACACCATATATTTT. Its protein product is CASSTISGNTIYF.

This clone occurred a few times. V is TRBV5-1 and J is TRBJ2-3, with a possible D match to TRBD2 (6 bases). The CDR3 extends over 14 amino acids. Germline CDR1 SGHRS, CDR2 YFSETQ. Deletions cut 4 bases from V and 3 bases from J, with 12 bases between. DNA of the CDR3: TGCGCCAGCAGCCTCGGGACTTTTACAGATACGCAGTATTTT. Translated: CASSLGTFTDTQYF.

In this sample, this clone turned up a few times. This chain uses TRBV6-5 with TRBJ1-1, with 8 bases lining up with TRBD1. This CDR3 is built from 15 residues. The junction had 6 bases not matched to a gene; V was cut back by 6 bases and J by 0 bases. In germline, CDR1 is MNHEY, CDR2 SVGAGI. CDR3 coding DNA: TGTGCCAGCAGATCCGGGACAGGAGTGAACACTGAAGCTTTCTTT. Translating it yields CASRSGTGVNTEAFF.

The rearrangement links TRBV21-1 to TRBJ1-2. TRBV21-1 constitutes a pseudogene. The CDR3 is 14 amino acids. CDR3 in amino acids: CASSVGANNYGYTF. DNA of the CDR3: TGTGCCAGCAGCGTCGGAGCCAACAACTATGGCTACACCTTC.

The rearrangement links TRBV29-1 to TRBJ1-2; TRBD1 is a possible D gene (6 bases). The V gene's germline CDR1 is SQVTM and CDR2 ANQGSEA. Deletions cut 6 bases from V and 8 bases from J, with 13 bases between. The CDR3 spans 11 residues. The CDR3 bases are TGCAGCGTCGCAGGGGCTGGGGGCTACACCTTC. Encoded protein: CSVAGAGGYTF.

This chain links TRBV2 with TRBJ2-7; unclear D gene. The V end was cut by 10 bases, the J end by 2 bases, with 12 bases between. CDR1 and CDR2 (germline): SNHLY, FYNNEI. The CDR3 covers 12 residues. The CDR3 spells CATKSEAYEQYF. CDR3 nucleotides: TGTGCCACCAAATCTGAGGCCTACGAGCAGTACTTC.

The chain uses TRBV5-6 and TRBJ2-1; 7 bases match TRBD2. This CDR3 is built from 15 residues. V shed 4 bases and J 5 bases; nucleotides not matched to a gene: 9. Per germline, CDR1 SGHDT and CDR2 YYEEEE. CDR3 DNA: TGTGCCAGCAGCCTCCCTAGCGGACGGAACAATGAGCAGTTCTTC. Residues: CASSLPSGRNNEQFF.

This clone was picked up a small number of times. CDR3 DNA: TGTGCCACCAGCAGACCCCATACCGGGGAGCTGTTTTTT. It encodes CATSRPHTGELFF. The V and J genes are TRBV15 and TRBJ2-2; D not resolved. V lost 2 bases to trimming and J lost 5 bases, with 6 bases between them. The CDR3 has 13 residues. Germline V gene sequence: CDR1 LNHNV, CDR2 YYDKDF (reference sequence). The whole variable domain, filled in from reference TRBV15 and TRBJ2-2, reads DAMVIQNPRYQVTQFGKPVTLSCSQTLNHNVMYWYQQKSSQAPKLLFHYYDKDFNNEADTPDNFQSRRPNTSFCFLDIRSPGLGDTAMYLCATSRPHTGELFFGEGSRLTVL.

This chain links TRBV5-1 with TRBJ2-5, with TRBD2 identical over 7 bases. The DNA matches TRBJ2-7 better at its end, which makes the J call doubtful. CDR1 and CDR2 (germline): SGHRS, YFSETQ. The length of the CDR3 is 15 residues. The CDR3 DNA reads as TGCGCCAGCAGCACAAAACTAGCGCTTCTCTACGAGCAGTACTTC. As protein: CASSTKLALLYEQYF.

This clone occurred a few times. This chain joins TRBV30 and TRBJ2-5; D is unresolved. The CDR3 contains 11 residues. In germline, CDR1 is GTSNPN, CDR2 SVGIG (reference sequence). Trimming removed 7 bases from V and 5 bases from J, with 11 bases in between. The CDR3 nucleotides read TGTGCCTCTCAGGTGTGGGAGACCCAGTACTTC. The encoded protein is CASQVWETQYF.

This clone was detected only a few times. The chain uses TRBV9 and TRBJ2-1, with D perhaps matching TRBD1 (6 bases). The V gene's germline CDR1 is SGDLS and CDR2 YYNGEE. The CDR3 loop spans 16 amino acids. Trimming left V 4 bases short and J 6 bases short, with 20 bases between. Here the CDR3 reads CASSTAVWGLTNEQFF. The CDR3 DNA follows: TGTGCCAGCAGCACCGCGGTTTGGGGGCTGACCAATGAGCAGTTCTTC. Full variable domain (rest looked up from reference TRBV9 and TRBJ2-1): DSGVTQTPKHLITATGQRVTLRCSPRSGDLSVYWYQQSLDQGLQFLIQYYNGEERAKGNILERFSAQQFPDLHSELNLSSLELGDSALYFCASSTAVWGLTNEQFFGPGTRLTVL.